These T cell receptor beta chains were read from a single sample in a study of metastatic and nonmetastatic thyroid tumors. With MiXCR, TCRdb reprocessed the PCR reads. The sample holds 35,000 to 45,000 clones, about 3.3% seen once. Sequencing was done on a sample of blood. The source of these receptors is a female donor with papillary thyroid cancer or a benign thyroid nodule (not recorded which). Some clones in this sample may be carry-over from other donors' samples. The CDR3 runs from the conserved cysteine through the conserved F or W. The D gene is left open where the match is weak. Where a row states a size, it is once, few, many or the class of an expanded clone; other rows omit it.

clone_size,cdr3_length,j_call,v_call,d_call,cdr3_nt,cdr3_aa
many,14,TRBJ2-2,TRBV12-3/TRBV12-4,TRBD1,TGTGCCAGCAATTTACAGGGGTCCCCCGGGGAGCTGTTTTTT,CASNLQGSPGELFF
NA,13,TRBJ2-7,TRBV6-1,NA,TGTGCCAGCAGTGAGGGGGCACCCTACGAGCAGTACTTC,CASSEGAPYEQYF
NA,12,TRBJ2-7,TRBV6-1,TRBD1,TGTGCCAGCAGGACAGGGTCCCACGAGCAGTACTTC,CASRTGSHEQYF
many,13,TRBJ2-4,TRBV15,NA,TGTGCCACCAGCAGAGTGGTACGAAACATTCAGTACTTC,CATSRVVRNIQYF
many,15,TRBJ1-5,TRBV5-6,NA,TGTGCCAGCAGCACCGGGACGGCTGTGATGGAGCCCCAGCATTTT,CASSTGTAVMEPQHF
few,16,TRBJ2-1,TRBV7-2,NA,TGTGCCAGCAGCTTCTTTCCCGGGACCCAGGGTAATGAGCAGTTCTTC,CASSFFPGTQGNEQFF
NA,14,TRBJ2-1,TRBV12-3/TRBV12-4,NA,TGTGCCAGCGGTTCCCGGTCCGAGGGCAATGAGCAGTTCTTC,CASGSRSEGNEQFF
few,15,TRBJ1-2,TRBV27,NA,TGTGCCAGCAGTGTAGGGGGATACTTAAACTATGGCTACACCTTC,CASSVGGYLNYGYTF
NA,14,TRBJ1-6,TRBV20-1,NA,TGCAGTGCTAGAGGCAACAGGGAGAATTCACCCCTCCACTTT,CSARGNRENSPLHF
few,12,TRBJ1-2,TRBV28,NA,TGTGCCAGCAGTTTGGCCAGCTATGGCTACACCTTC,CASSLASYGYTF
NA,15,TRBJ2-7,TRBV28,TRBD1,TGTGCCAGCGGAACTCACCAGGGGGCGGACTACGAGCAGTACTTC,CASGTHQGADYEQYF
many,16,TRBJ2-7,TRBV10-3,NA,TGTGCCATCAGTGACCAGGGGGGGCCGTCGGGGGGCGAGCAGTACTTC,CAISDQGGPSGGEQYF
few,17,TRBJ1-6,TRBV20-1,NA,TGCAGTGCTAGAGATCAAGGGATGGGGTCCTATAATTCACCCCTCCACTTT,CSARDQGMGSYNSPLHF
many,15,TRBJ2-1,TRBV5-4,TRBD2,TGTGCCAGCAGCTTGGAAAGCGGGAGCAACAATGAGCAGTTCTTC,CASSLESGSNNEQFF
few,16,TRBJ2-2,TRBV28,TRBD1,TGTGCCACCATATCAGCTGGGACAGAGAACACCGGGGAGCTGTTTTTT,CATISAGTENTGELFF
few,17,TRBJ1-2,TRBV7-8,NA,TGTGCCAGCAGCTTAGCTCTTAGGCTGTCGGGAAACTATGGCTACACCTTC,CASSLALRLSGNYGYTF
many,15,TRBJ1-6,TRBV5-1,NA,TGCGCCAGCAGCTCCACCCCAGGGGTCAATTCACCCCTCCACTTT,CASSSTPGVNSPLHF
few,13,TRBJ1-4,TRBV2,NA,TGTGCCAGCATGTCCGATCTAGATGAAAAACTGTTTTTT,CASMSDLDEKLFF
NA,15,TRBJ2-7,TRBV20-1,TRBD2,TGCAGTGCTATAGGGACTAGCGGGCGGGAGTGGGAGCAGTACTTC,CSAIGTSGREWEQYF
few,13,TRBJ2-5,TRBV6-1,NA,TGTGCCAGCAGTGAAGGAGCGGAAGAGACCCAGTACTTC,CASSEGAEETQYF
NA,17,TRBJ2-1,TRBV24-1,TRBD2,TGTGCCACCAGTGTCGGACTAGCGGGAGGAACTTACAATGAGCAGTTCTTC,CATSVGLAGGTYNEQFF
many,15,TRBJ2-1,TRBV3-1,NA,TGTGCCAGCAGCCAAGATCCTGGGGCGGACAATGAGCAGTTCTTC,CASSQDPGADNEQFF
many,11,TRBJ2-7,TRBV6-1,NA,TGTGCCAGCAGTACCTCGTACGAGCAGTACTTC,CASSTSYEQYF
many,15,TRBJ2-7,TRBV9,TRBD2,TGTGCCAGCAGCGCGGGACTAGCTGAAACCTACGAGCAGTACTTC,CASSAGLAETYEQYF
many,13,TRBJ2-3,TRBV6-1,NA,TGTGCCAGCAGTGAAATCCGGGGAGATACGCAGTATTTT,CASSEIRGDTQYF